This note documents a single T cell receptor (beta chain) sequence. Its target is unknown. The CDR3 has 15 residues. Looked up from germline, CDR1 is SGHKS and CDR2 is YYEKEE (reference sequence). V was pared by 2 bases and J by 3 bases, with 9 bases between. This sample was included in a study of shared clonotypes between healthy human individuals. Study findings and constraints: Non-shared clonotypes had lower generation probabilities than clonotypes shared by all four sorted-subset donors.

The assay was carried out at the deep level. Assay: immunoSEQ multiplex PCR; the TCRdb copy retains only in-frame clones and omits some. Of 850,000 to 1,200,000 clones in the sample, about 75% were seen once. The TCR was taken from a man aged 18 to 30 in good health. Input material: memory CD4+ T cells sorted from blood. Regarding subset: CD45RA-negative fraction. The chain carries TRBV5-5 and TRBJ1-6; no reliable D call. CDR3 in amino acids: CASSFTDGYNSPLHF. CDR3 bases: TGTGCCAGCAGCTTTACGGACGGCTATAATTCACCCCTCCACTTT.